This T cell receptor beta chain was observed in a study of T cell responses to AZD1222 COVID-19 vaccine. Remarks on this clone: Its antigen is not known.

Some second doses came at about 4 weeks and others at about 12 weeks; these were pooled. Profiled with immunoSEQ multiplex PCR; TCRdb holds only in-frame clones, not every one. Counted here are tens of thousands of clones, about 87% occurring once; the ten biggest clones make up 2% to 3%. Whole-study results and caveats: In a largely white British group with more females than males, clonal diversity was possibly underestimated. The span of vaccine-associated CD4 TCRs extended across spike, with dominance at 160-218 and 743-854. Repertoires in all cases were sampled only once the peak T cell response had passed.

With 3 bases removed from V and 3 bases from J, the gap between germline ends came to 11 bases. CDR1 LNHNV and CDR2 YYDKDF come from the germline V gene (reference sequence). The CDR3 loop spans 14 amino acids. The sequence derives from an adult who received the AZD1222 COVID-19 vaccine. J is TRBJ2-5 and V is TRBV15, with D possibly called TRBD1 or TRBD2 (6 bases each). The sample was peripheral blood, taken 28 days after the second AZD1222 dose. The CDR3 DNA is TGTGCCACCAGCAGGGGGGGCGGGAAAGAGACCCAGTACTTC. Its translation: CATSRGGGKETQYF.